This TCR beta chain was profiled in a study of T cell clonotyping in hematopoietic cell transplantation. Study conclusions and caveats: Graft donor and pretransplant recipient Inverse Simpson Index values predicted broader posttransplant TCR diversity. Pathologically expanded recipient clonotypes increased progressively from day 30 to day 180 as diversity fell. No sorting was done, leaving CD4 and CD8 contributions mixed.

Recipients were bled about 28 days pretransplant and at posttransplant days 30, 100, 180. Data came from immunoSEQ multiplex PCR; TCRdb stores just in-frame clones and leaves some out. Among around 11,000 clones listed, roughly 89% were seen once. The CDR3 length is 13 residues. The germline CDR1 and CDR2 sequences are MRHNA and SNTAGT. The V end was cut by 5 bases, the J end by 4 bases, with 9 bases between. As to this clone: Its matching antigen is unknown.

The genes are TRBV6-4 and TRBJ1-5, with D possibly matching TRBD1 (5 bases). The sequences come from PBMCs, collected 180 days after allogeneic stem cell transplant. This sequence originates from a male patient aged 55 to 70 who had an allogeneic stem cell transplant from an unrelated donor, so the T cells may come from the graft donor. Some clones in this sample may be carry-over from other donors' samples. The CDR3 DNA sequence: TGTGCCAGCAGTACAGGACCAAATCAGCCCCAGCATTTT. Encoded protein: CASSTGPNQPQHF.